These 5 T cell receptor beta chains were sequenced from one sample in a study of cytomegalovirus exposure and HLA in healthy donors. Primers: 60 Vbeta forward and 13 Jbeta reverse. Only in-frame clones appear in the TCRdb table, and some are missing; sequencing was by immunoSEQ multiplex PCR. Of about 190,000 clones detected, about 80% appear once; the ten largest clones hold approximately 14%. The sequenced sample was PBMCs. These receptors all come from a woman aged 30 to 39 in good health and CMV-seropositive.

In this sample, this clone turned up a few times. The rearrangement links TRBV9 to TRBJ2-2; possible D gene TRBD2, 5 bases. The V gene's germline CDR1 is SGDLS and CDR2 YYNGEE. The length of the CDR3 is 16 residues. Trimming removed 0 bases at V and 4 bases at J, with 13 bases between. The CDR3 DNA is TGTGCCAGCAGCGTAGTTGGTGGGAGTACCACCGGGGAGCTGTTTTTT. It translates to CASSVVGGSTTGELFF.

The rearrangement links TRBV4-1 to TRBJ1-2, with 12 bases aligning to TRBD1. V lost 1 base to trimming and J lost 4 bases; unmatched junction nucleotides: 7. Germline V CDR1 and CDR2: MGHRA, YSYEKL. This CDR3 contains 17 residues. This chain's CDR3 is CASSQGLGQGAGYGYTF. The CDR3 DNA reads as TGCGCCAGCAGCCAAGGTCTGGGACAGGGGGCCGGCTATGGCTACACCTTC.

This chain links TRBV30 with TRBJ1-5, with 8 bases that match TRBD1. CDR3 size: 13 residues. The V segment lost 8 bases and the J segment 3 bases; nucleotides outside the gene matches: 6. Germline CDR1 is GTSNPN and CDR2 is SVGIG (reference sequence). The CDR3 DNA follows: TGTGCCGGTGGACAGGGACCCAATCAGCCCCAGCATTTT. It specifies CAGGQGPNQPQHF.

This clone has more than one count but fewer than ten. This rearrangement joins TRBV6-4 to TRBJ2-3; the match to TRBD1 covers 8 bases. With V trimmed by 10 bases and J by 3 bases, 9 bases remained unmatched. This CDR3 has 14 amino acids. The germline gives CDR1 MRHNA, CDR2 SNTAGT. CDR3 loop: CATPGQGGTDTQYF. The DNA of the CDR3 is TGTGCCACCCCCGGACAGGGAGGTACAGATACGCAGTATTTT.

The table lists this clone with a few counts. The chain couples TRBV5-1 to TRBJ2-3; 7 bases match TRBD2. Unmatched junction bases numbered 23, after V lost 4 bases and J lost 15 bases. This CDR3 has 16 amino acids. CDR1 is SGHRS, CDR2 YFSETQ, per germline. The CDR3, as DNA: TGCGCCAGCAGCAGCGGGACTGGATTACTATCGGGTAATCAATATTTT. Its protein is CASSSGTGLLSGNQYF.